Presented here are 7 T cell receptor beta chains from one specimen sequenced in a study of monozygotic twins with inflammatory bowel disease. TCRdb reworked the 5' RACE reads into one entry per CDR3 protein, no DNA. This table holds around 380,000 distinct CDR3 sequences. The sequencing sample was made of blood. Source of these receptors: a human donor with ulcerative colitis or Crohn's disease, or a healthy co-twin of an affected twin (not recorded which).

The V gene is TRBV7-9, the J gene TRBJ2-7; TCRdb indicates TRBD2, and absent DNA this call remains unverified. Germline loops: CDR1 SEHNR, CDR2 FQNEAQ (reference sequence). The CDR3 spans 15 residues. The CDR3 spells CASREAGTADSEQYF.

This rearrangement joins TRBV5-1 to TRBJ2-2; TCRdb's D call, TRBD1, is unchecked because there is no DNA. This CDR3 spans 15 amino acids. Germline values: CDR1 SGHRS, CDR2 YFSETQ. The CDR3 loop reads CASSRGATYTGELFF.

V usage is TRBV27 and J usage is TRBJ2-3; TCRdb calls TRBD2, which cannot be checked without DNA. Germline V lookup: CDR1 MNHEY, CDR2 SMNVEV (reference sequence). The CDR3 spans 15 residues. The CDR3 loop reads CASSLGYSSTDTQYF.

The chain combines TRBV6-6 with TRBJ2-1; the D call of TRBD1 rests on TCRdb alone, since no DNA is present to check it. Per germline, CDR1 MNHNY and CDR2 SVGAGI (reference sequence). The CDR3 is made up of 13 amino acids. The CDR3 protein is CASSYAGYNEQFF.

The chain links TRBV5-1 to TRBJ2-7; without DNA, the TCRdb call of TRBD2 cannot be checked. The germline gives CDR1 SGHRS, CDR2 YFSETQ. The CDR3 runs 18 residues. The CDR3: CASSPGTSGGVVSYEQYF.

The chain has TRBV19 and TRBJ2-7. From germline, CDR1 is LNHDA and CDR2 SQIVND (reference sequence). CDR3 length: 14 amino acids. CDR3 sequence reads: CASSIGRQSYEQYF.

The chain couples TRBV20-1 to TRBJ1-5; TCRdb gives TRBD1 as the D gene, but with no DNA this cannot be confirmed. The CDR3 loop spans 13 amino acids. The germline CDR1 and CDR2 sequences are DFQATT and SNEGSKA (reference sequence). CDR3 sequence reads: CSAIGQGNQPQHF.